These 25 T cell receptor beta chains share one sample of origin, sequenced in a study of response to subunit inactivated influenza vaccine. TCRdb re-called the RT-PCR reads with MiXCR, one entry per CDR3 protein. Of about 650,000 distinct CDR3 sequences in the sample, 14% were seen once. The specimen comprised PBMCs from blood, sampled approximately 15 days before vaccination. The receptors were gathered from a man aged 50-60 years who received an inactivated influenza vaccine.

This clonotype came up a few times. The chain's CDR3 is CASRDGMGSGEQFF. The CDR3 bases are TGTGCCAGCAGGGACGGAATGGGGTCAGGTGAGCAGTTCTTC. The chain is built from TRBV5-6 and TRBJ2-1, with D unclear. The CDR3 has 14 residues. The V and J ends lost 5 bases and 9 bases respectively, with 18 bases between them. Germline CDR1 reads SGHDT; CDR2 reads YYEEEE.

This clonotype was picked up many times. V usage is TRBV2 and J usage is TRBJ2-2; no reliable D call. V lost 6 bases to trimming and J lost 1 base, with 9 bases between them. The CDR3 runs 14 residues. Germline V gene sequence: CDR1 SNHLY, CDR2 FYNNEI. The CDR3 coding sequence is TGTGCCAGCAGCGGATCAGAGAACACCGGGGAGCTGTTTTTT. Translating gives CASSGSENTGELFF.

The chain combines TRBV29-1 with TRBJ1-1; D uncertain. The CDR3 is 11 amino acids. Trimming pared 4 bases from V and 7 bases from J, leaving 10 bases between. CDR1 and CDR2 from the germline V gene are SQVTM and ANQGSEA. This CDR3 reads CSVVLTVEAFF. As DNA, the CDR3 is TGCAGCGTTGTACTGACCGTTGAAGCTTTCTTT.

This clonotype was seen more than once but under ten times. The chain uses TRBV11-2 and TRBJ1-3; D remains ambiguous. V was trimmed by 4 bases and J by 2 bases, leaving 6 bases between them. This CDR3 has 13 residues. CDR1 and CDR2 (germline): SGHAT, FQNNGV. CDR3 bases: TGTGCCAGCAGCTCCAGGCCTGGAAACACCATATATTTT. Translating it yields CASSSRPGNTIYF.

CDR3 loop: CASSLEASAHEQYF. The CDR3 region has the DNA TGTGCCAGCAGCTTAGAAGCTAGCGCACACGAGCAGTACTTC. The J gene is TRBJ2-7, the V gene TRBV7-2; tentative D call: TRBD2 (6 bases). CDR3 length: 14 amino acids. CDR1 SGHTA and CDR2 FQGNSA come from the germline V gene. The V end lost 1 base, the J end lost 5 bases, and 12 bases lay between the germline ends.

This clonotype was observed a few times. In DNA form, the CDR3 reads TGTGCCAGCACCACGACAGGGGGCGGGCTCACTGAAGCTTTCTTT. This translates into CASTTTGGGLTEAFF. The rearrangement uses TRBV3-1 and TRBJ1-1; 10 positions agree with TRBD1. The CDR3 sequence is 15 residues long. V dropped 7 bases and J dropped 4; count of bases not matched to a gene: 9. The germline V gene has CDR1 LGHDT and CDR2 YNNKEL (reference sequence).

The sample holds a few counts of this clonotype. The chain links TRBV12-3 or TRBV12-4 to TRBJ2-2; 9 bases match TRBD2. The trim removed 6 bases at V and 5 bases at J, leaving 7 bases unmatched. The CDR3 is made up of 15 amino acids. The CDR3 DNA sequence: TGTGCCAGCAGCACGACTAGCGGATTTACCGGGGAGCTGTTTTTT. Translated, it gives CASSTTSGFTGELFF.

The chain employs TRBV5-6 and TRBJ2-5; 8 nucleotides align to TRBD1. The CDR3 covers 15 residues. V gave up 4 bases and J gave up 4 bases; unmatched junction bases: 9. Germline values: CDR1 SGHDT, CDR2 YYEEEE. CDR3 nucleotide sequence: TGTGCCAGCAGCCTGTCCCCGACAGGGGCAGAGACCCAGTACTTC. Amino acids: CASSLSPTGAETQYF.

The chain uses TRBV20-1 and TRBJ2-1; TRBD2 agrees at 10 bases. The germline V gene encodes CDR1 DFQATT and CDR2 SNEGSKA (reference sequence). CDR3 length: 16 amino acids. V trimming: 0 bases; J trimming: 5 bases; junction bases outside the gene matches: 7. This chain's CDR3 is CSARDNQREGNNEQFF. The CDR3 coding sequence is TGCAGTGCTAGAGACAACCAGCGGGAGGGAAACAATGAGCAGTTCTTC.

V and J are TRBV7-2 and TRBJ2-1, with 10 bases identical to TRBD2. The CDR3 has 15 amino acids. J was trimmed by 8 bases and V by 2 bases; bases with no gene match: 6. From germline, CDR1 is SGHTA and CDR2 FQGNSA. CDR3 bases: TGTGCCAGCAGCTTAACCTCTAGCGGGGGACATGAGCAGTTCTTC. The encoded protein is CASSLTSSGGHEQFF.

This clonotype was found a few times. This chain connects TRBV30 to TRBJ1-6; D might be TRBD1 (5 bases). The germline gives CDR1 GTSNPN, CDR2 SVGIG (reference sequence). The CDR3 is made up of 13 amino acids. V gave up 0 bases and J gave up 14 bases, with 14 bases separating them. This chain's CDR3 is CAWSVGDLAALHF. The CDR3 DNA reads as TGTGCCTGGAGTGTTGGGGACCTCGCAGCCCTCCACTTT.

This chain connects TRBV20-1 to TRBJ2-3; D is undetermined. Germline V gives CDR1 DFQATT, CDR2 SNEGSKA (reference sequence). With 5 bases removed from V and 0 bases from J, the gap between germline ends came to 12 bases. This CDR3 region has 14 residues. CDR3 in DNA: TGCAGTGCTTTGGTGCAGAAAAGCACAGATACGCAGTATTTT. Its translation is CSALVQKSTDTQYF.

V is TRBV12-3 or TRBV12-4 and J is TRBJ2-7; 7 bases fit TRBD1. The V segment lost 2 bases and the J segment 3 bases; nucleotides outside the gene matches: 7. CDR3 length: 15 amino acids. The CDR3 region is CASSLLPTGNYEQYF. The CDR3 DNA sequence: TGTGCCAGCAGTTTACTCCCGACAGGGAACTACGAGCAGTACTTC.

The chain couples TRBV7-8 to TRBJ2-1; the D is unclear. The CDR3 is 15 amino acids. V shed 1 base and J shed 4 bases, with 11 bases lying between them. Germline V CDR1 and CDR2: SGHVS, FQNEAQ. CDR3 in DNA: TGTGCCAGCAGCTTAGTCCCCAGGCCATACAATGAGCAGTTCTTC. Its protein is CASSLVPRPYNEQFF.

The chain recombines TRBV5-1 with TRBJ1-1, with TRBD1 as a possible D gene (5 bases). Trimming cost V 7 bases and J 4 bases, with 20 bases left between them. The germline CDR1 and CDR2 sequences are SGHRS and YFSETQ. The length of the CDR3 is 15 residues. The CDR3 sequence is CASLRDPRKGTEAFF. In DNA, the CDR3 is TGCGCCAGCCTCCGGGACCCCCGAAAGGGCACTGAAGCTTTCTTT.

The chain uses TRBV28 and TRBJ2-7, with D possibly matching TRBD2 (6 bases). The CDR3 extends over 14 amino acids. Trimming stripped 7 bases from V and 2 bases from J, with 15 bases between. Germline CDR1 MDHEN, CDR2 SYDVKM. The chain's CDR3 is CASTGRGMTYEQYF. The DNA for the CDR3 is TGTGCCAGCACCGGGAGAGGGATGACCTACGAGCAGTACTTC. Filled out from reference TRBV28 and TRBJ2-7, the complete variable domain reads DVKVTQSSRYLVKRTGEKVFLECVQDMDHENMFWYRQDPGLGLRLIYFSYDVKMKEKGDIPEGYSVSREKKERFSLILESASTNQTSMYLCASTGRGMTYEQYFGPGTRLTVT.

The rearrangement links TRBV6-5 to TRBJ2-7; TRBD1 aligns across 11 bases. V lost 6 bases, J lost 2 bases, and 6 bases stayed unmatched. The CDR3 totals 15 residues. In germline, CDR1 is MNHEY, CDR2 SVGAGI. The CDR3 region is CASRLGTGGPYEQYF. CDR3 nucleotide sequence: TGTGCCAGCAGACTCGGGACAGGGGGACCCTACGAGCAGTACTTC.

The chain links TRBV5-1 to TRBJ1-2, with D perhaps TRBD1 (6 bases). The CDR3 extends over 13 amino acids. V was shortened by 5 bases and J by 6 bases, with 14 bases between the two germline ends. Germline CDR1 SGHRS, CDR2 YFSETQ. The CDR3: CASRMNGGNGYTF. The CDR3 DNA reads as TGCGCCAGCAGAATGAACGGGGGCAATGGCTACACCTTC.

This clonotype was observed a few times. The chain employs TRBV7-2 and TRBJ1-3, with D possibly being TRBD1 (6 bases). The CDR3 is 15 amino acids. The ends were cut back, 2 bases at V and 2 bases at J, with 10 bases in the middle. Germline-derived CDR1 and CDR2 are SGHTA and FQGNSA. This CDR3 is CASSLPRGTGNTIYF. For the CDR3, the DNA is TGTGCCAGCAGCTTACCCAGGGGTACTGGAAACACCATATATTTT.

The J gene is TRBJ2-1, the V gene TRBV27, with TRBD2 identical over 7 bases. Germline V gene data show CDR1 as MNHEY and CDR2 as SMNVEV (reference sequence). The CDR3 is 18 residues long. The ends lost 0 bases at V and 0 bases at J; junction bases unmatched: 8. The CDR3, as DNA: TGTGCCAGCAGTTTATCGACCCCCCTAGCGGACTCCTACAATGAGCAGTTCTTC. This encodes CASSLSTPLADSYNEQFF.

The sample holds a few counts of this clonotype. The CDR3 here is CASSQGGSLEQYF. For the CDR3, the DNA is TGTGCCAGCAGCCAGGGCGGGAGTCTCGAGCAGTACTTC. This chain joins TRBV3-1 and TRBJ2-7; 7 bases match TRBD2. V shed 3 bases, J shed 6 bases, and the junction held 5 bases outside the gene matches. This CDR3 region has 13 residues. Germline CDR1 LGHDT, CDR2 YNNKEL (reference sequence).

In this sample, this clonotype turned up many times. The chain employs TRBV28 and TRBJ2-7, with D uncertain. This CDR3 has 14 residues. Trimming stripped 6 bases from V and 2 bases from J, with 14 bases between. CDR1 and CDR2 (germline): MDHEN, SYDVKM. This CDR3 is CASSLAGITYEQYF. In DNA, the CDR3 is TGTGCCAGCAGCTTAGCAGGTATTACCTACGAGCAGTACTTC.

This clonotype was counted many times. The J gene is TRBJ2-5, the V gene TRBV15; no clear D gene. The germline gives CDR1 LNHNV, CDR2 YYDKDF (reference sequence). CDR3 length: 13 amino acids. The V end was cut by 4 bases, the J end by 5 bases, with 11 bases between. The CDR3 reads CATSMKRRETQYF. The CDR3 coding sequence is TGTGCCACCAGCATGAAGAGGCGGGAGACCCAGTACTTC.

V usage is TRBV5-1 and J usage is TRBJ2-3; D is uncertain. Germline V lookup: CDR1 SGHRS, CDR2 YFSETQ. V lost 4 bases to trimming and J lost 2 bases, with 14 bases between them. This CDR3 has 15 residues. CDR3 bases: TGCGCCAGCAGCCCGGCCCCGGGTTCCACAGATACGCAGTATTTT. Translation: CASSPAPGSTDTQYF.

This clonotype occurred a few times. This chain joins TRBV2 and TRBJ2-1; 12 bases agree with TRBD2. CDR3 length equals 15 residues. V was pared by 6 bases and J by 11 bases, with 11 bases of the junction left unmatched. Germline CDR1 and CDR2: SNHLY and FYNNEI. The CDR3 region has the DNA TGTGCCAGCAGACACCCGGGACTAGCGGGTCGAAAGCAGTTCTTC. Amino acids: CASRHPGLAGRKQFF. Using reference TRBV2 and TRBJ2-1 for the parts outside the CDR3, the full variable domain is EPEVTQTPSHQVTQMGQEVILRCVPISNHLYFYWYRQILGQKVEFLVSFYNNEISEKSEIFDDQFSVERPDGSNFTLKIRSTKLEDSAMYFCASRHPGLAGRKQFFGPGTRLTVL.